A single sample gave rise to the 26 T cell receptor beta chains below, sequenced in a study of cytomegalovirus exposure and HLA in healthy donors. A multiplex PCR was run with 60 Vbeta primers and 13 Jbeta primers. The protocol was immunoSEQ multiplex PCR, while the TCRdb copy is restricted to in-frame clones and leaves out a portion. The table records some 190,000 clones, roughly 75% of them present only once. Sequenced input: PBMCs. These receptor sequences come from a man aged 30-40 years in good health and CMV-seropositive.

This clone was seen a handful of times. This sequence joins TRBV10-3 and TRBJ1-2, with 7 positions matching TRBD1. Germline lookup yields CDR1 ENHRY and CDR2 SYGVKD. The CDR3 is 14 amino acids. With 4 bases clipped from V and 6 bases from J, the junction kept 8 bases outside the gene matches. The CDR3 coding sequence is TGTGCCATCAGTGGGGGTGAGGGGGCAAATGGCTACACCTTC. This codes for CAISGGEGANGYTF.

The chain uses TRBV27 and TRBJ1-4; 11 bases map to TRBD1. V gave up 2 bases and J gave up 8 bases; unmatched junction bases: 4. From germline, CDR1 is MNHEY and CDR2 SMNVEV (reference sequence). The CDR3 is 15 amino acids. CDR3 region: CASSLKGTGGEKLFF. The CDR3 coding sequence is TGTGCCAGCAGTTTAAAGGGGACAGGGGGGGAAAAACTGTTTTTT.

The chain is built from TRBV5-4 and TRBJ2-3; 15 bases map to TRBD2. Per the germline V gene, CDR1 is SGHNT and CDR2 is YYREEE (reference sequence). The CDR3 runs 18 residues. The J segment lost 0 bases and the V segment lost 5 bases, leaving 7 bases of the junction unmatched. CDR3 sequence reads: CASRTGTSGGLSTDTQYF. In nucleotides, the CDR3 is TGTGCCAGCAGAACCGGGACTAGCGGGGGGCTAAGCACAGATACGCAGTATTTT.

For this clone: Other DNA variants within this sample encode the same CDR3. This chain uses TRBV4-3 with TRBJ2-3; TRBD2 agrees at 9 bases. The CDR3 loop spans 15 amino acids. From germline, CDR1 is LGHNA and CDR2 YSLEER. With 5 bases clipped from V and 2 bases from J, the junction kept 5 bases outside the gene matches. The CDR3 loop is CASSSGLAVTDTQYF. As DNA, the CDR3 is TGCGCCAGCAGCTCGGGACTAGCAGTCACAGATACGCAGTATTTT.

J is TRBJ2-7 and V is TRBV5-5, with 8 bases matching TRBD2. V shed 2 bases, J shed 0 bases, and the junction held 1 base outside the gene matches. Germline V gives CDR1 SGHKS, CDR2 YYEKEE (reference sequence). This CDR3 comprises 14 residues. The DNA for the CDR3 is TGTGCCAGCAGCTTTCGGGGGGGCTCCTACGAGCAGTACTTC. Translation: CASSFRGGSYEQYF.

V and J are TRBV10-3 and TRBJ2-2, with 12 bases matching TRBD2. With V trimmed by 11 bases and J by 1 base, 11 bases remained unmatched. The CDR3 totals 17 residues. The germline CDR1 and CDR2 sequences are ENHRY and SYGVKD. This CDR3 reads CAVTRLAGDRNTGELFF. The CDR3 nucleotides read TGTGCCGTAACTCGACTAGCGGGGGACCGGAACACCGGGGAGCTGTTTTTT.

The CDR3 here is CASSRRGQASYEQYF. For the CDR3, the DNA is TGTGCCAGCAGTCGCCGTGGACAGGCGTCCTACGAGCAGTACTTC. The rearrangement uses TRBV6-5 and TRBJ2-7; 7 nucleotides match TRBD1. Germline V CDR1 and CDR2: MNHEY, SVGAGI. CDR3 length: 15 residues. V was pared by 5 bases and J by 1 base, with 8 bases of the junction left unmatched.

J is TRBJ2-1 and V is TRBV28; D ambiguous. V was shortened by 4 bases and J by 10 bases, with 11 bases between the two germline ends. This CDR3 region has 12 residues. Germline values: CDR1 MDHEN, CDR2 SYDVKM. The CDR3 DNA reads TGTGCCAGCAGTTCCTCGGGTGGGGAGCAGTTCTTC. It codes for CASSSSGGEQFF.

This clone is a singleton in its sample. This rearrangement joins TRBV4-2 to TRBJ2-1, with 9 bases lining up with TRBD2. The CDR3 is 15 residues long. Germline-derived CDR1 and CDR2 are LGHNA and YNFKEQ. V was clipped by 2 bases and J by 5 bases; unmatched bases: 4. The CDR3 loop reads CASSQSGGSHNEQFF. The CDR3 DNA is TGTGCCAGCAGCCAAAGCGGGGGGAGCCACAATGAGCAGTTCTTC.

DNA of the CDR3: TGCGCCAGCAGCTTGGCCCCCAGGCAGGAAAAACTGTTTTTT. Its translation is CASSLAPRQEKLFF. The V gene is TRBV5-1, the J gene TRBJ1-4; unclear D gene. This CDR3 comprises 14 residues. Germline CDR1 is SGHRS and CDR2 is YFSETQ. Deletions cut 0 bases from V and 8 bases from J, with 11 bases between.

The chain has TRBV7-2 and TRBJ1-1; weak D call: TRBD1 (6 bases). V was shortened by 8 bases and J by 4 bases, with 14 bases between the two germline ends. The CDR3 covers 13 residues. Germline values: CDR1 SGHTA, CDR2 FQGNSA. This CDR3 reads CASGTGKGTEAFF. DNA of the CDR3: TGTGCCAGCGGAACAGGGAAGGGCACTGAAGCTTTCTTT.

This chain joins TRBV7-2 and TRBJ2-5; TRBD1 is a possible D gene (6 bases). The V end was cut by 1 base, the J end by 3 bases, with 9 bases between. Germline V gene lookup returns CDR1 SGHTA and CDR2 FQGNSA. The CDR3 covers 14 residues. The CDR3 loop is CASSLGGQKETQYF. The CDR3 DNA reads as TGTGCCAGCAGCTTAGGAGGACAGAAAGAGACCCAGTACTTC.

The V call is TRBV7-3, the J call TRBJ1-2, with TRBD1 identical over 9 bases. This CDR3 region has 14 residues. Germline trimming cut 4 bases from V and 4 bases from J; bases unmatched to any gene: 4. Germline V gene sequence: CDR1 SGHTA, CDR2 FQGTGA. In nucleotides, the CDR3 is TGTGCCAGCAGCTCCCTACAGGGGGCCTATGGCTACACCTTC. Translated: CASSSLQGAYGYTF.

This clone was detected only a few times. The rearrangement uses TRBV7-8 and TRBJ2-1; 7 bases match TRBD2. Germline V lookup: CDR1 SGHVS, CDR2 FQNEAQ. Trimming took 1 base from V and 0 from J; bases not matched to a gene: 6. The CDR3 sequence is 17 residues long. The CDR3 reads CASSLGGAGSSYNEQFF. CDR3 sequence (DNA): TGTGCCAGCAGCTTAGGCGGAGCGGGGAGCTCCTACAATGAGCAGTTCTTC.

The chain employs TRBV5-1 and TRBJ2-7; TRBD1 matches 7 bases. This CDR3 is built from 14 residues. In germline, CDR1 is SGHRS, CDR2 YFSETQ. Trimming cost V 1 base and J 5 bases; bases outside gene matches: 6. The CDR3 sequence is CASSLTGTANEQYF. As DNA, the CDR3 is TGCGCCAGCAGCTTGACCGGGACAGCGAACGAGCAGTACTTC.

This clone occurred once. The rearrangement joins TRBV28 to TRBJ2-7, with TRBD2 matching over 10 bases. CDR1 is MDHEN and CDR2 is SYDVKM in the germline V gene. This CDR3 region has 19 residues. V lost 5 bases and J lost 7; bases outside the gene matches: 23. CDR3 loop: CASSLLPWTSGTWHYEQYF. CDR3 coding DNA: TGTGCCAGCAGTCTACTTCCCTGGACTAGCGGAACCTGGCACTATGAGCAGTACTTC.

The chain combines TRBV15 with TRBJ2-2, with 7 nucleotides matching TRBD1. This CDR3 is built from 15 residues. Losses at the gene ends were 0 bases for V and 5 bases for J; bases not matched to a gene: 3. Germline values: CDR1 LNHNV, CDR2 YYDKDF (reference sequence). CDR3 sequence reads: CATSREVQGTGELFF. The CDR3 nucleotides read TGTGCCACCAGCAGAGAAGTACAGGGGACCGGGGAGCTGTTTTTT.

The chain is built from TRBV28 and TRBJ2-7; tentative D call: TRBD2 (5 bases). The CDR3 totals 13 residues. V was trimmed by 5 bases and J by 7 bases, leaving 15 bases between them. Germline lookup yields CDR1 MDHEN and CDR2 SYDVKM. The CDR3 sequence is CASSPSLTGEQYF. The CDR3 coding sequence is TGTGCCAGCAGTCCCTCCCTAACGGGGGAGCAGTACTTC.

V is TRBV9 and J is TRBJ2-7; D not certain. The CDR3 loop spans 11 amino acids. Germline loops: CDR1 SGDLS, CDR2 YYNGEE. V lost 7 bases, J lost 3 bases, and 8 bases lay in between. DNA for the CDR3: TGTGCCAGCTATCGTATCTACGAGCAGTACTTC. It codes for CASYRIYEQYF. The full variable domain, completed using reference TRBV9 and TRBJ2-7, is DSGVTQTPKHLITATGQRVTLRCSPRSGDLSVYWYQQSLDQGLQFLIQYYNGEERAKGNILERFSAQQFPDLHSELNLSSLELGDSALYFCASYRIYEQYFGPGTRLTVT.

This clone was detected only a few times. This rearrangement joins TRBV7-3 to TRBJ2-5; TRBD1 is a possible D gene (6 bases). CDR3 size: 13 residues. V was cut by 1 base and J by 3 bases, with 6 bases left in between. CDR1 SGHTA and CDR2 FQGTGA come from the germline V gene. The DNA for the CDR3 is TGTGCCAGCAGCTTAAACAGGGAAGAGACCCAGTACTTC. Translation gives CASSLNREETQYF.

CDR3 DNA: TGTGCCAGCAGCTTAATGGGACTAGCGGGAGCTGATGAGCAGTTCTTC. Protein: CASSLMGLAGADEQFF. The chain carries TRBV7-9 and TRBJ2-1; 14 bases match TRBD2. V shed 2 bases and J 8 bases; nucleotides not matched to a gene: 5. The CDR3 consists of 16 residues. Germline lookup yields CDR1 SEHNR and CDR2 FQNEAQ (reference sequence). The full variable domain, rest sourced from reference TRBV7-9 and TRBJ2-1, is DTGVSQNPRHKITKRGQNVTFRCDPISEHNRLYWYRQTLGQGPEFLTYFQNEAQLEKSRLLSDRFSAERPKGSFSTLEIQRTEQGDSAMYLCASSLMGLAGADEQFFGPGTRLTVL.

The V call is TRBV7-9, the J call TRBJ2-2; 10 bases are a match to TRBD1. J gave up 5 bases and V 7 bases, and 4 bases lay outside the gene matches. The CDR3 is made up of 14 amino acids. The germline V gene has CDR1 SEHNR and CDR2 FQNEAQ (reference sequence). CDR3 amino acids: CASTGTGATGELFF. CDR3 sequence (DNA): TGTGCCAGCACCGGGACAGGGGCAACCGGGGAGCTGTTTTTT.

The chain has TRBV6-6 and TRBJ1-2; possibly TRBD1 for D (5 bases). CDR3 size: 13 residues. CDR1 is MNHNY and CDR2 is SVGAGI in the germline V gene (reference sequence). V was cut by 7 bases and J by 7 bases, with 16 bases left in between. CDR3: CASTDSSIGGYTF. The CDR3 nucleotides are TGTGCCAGCACCGACAGCTCTATTGGTGGCTACACCTTC.

The chain uses TRBV7-2 and TRBJ2-2; 9 nucleotides agree with TRBD2. V lost 3 bases to trimming and J lost 5 bases; unmatched junction nucleotides: 4. The germline CDR1 and CDR2 sequences are SGHTA and FQGNSA. The CDR3 has 15 amino acids. DNA of the CDR3: TGTGCCAGCAGCTTTAGCGGGAGAGGTACCGGGGAGCTGTTTTTT. Amino acid sequence: CASSFSGRGTGELFF.

This chain joins TRBV7-2 and TRBJ2-7, with 9 bases identical to TRBD2. The CDR3 loop spans 14 amino acids. CDR1 and CDR2 from the germline V gene are SGHTA and FQGNSA. The V and J ends lost 6 bases and 0 bases, in that order; junction bases with no gene match: 3. The CDR3, as DNA: TGTGCCAGCAGTGTAGCGGGAGCCTCCTACGAGCAGTACTTC. Translation: CASSVAGASYEQYF.

This clone was picked up one time. The chain carries TRBV6-1 and TRBJ2-7; TRBD2 is a possible D gene (5 bases). The V and J ends lost 4 bases and 2 bases respectively, with 9 bases between them. Germline loops: CDR1 MNHNS, CDR2 SASEGT. This CDR3 contains 13 residues. In DNA, the CDR3 is TGTGCCAGCAGTGCACCCGGGACCTACGAGCAGTACTTC. Its translation: CASSAPGTYEQYF.